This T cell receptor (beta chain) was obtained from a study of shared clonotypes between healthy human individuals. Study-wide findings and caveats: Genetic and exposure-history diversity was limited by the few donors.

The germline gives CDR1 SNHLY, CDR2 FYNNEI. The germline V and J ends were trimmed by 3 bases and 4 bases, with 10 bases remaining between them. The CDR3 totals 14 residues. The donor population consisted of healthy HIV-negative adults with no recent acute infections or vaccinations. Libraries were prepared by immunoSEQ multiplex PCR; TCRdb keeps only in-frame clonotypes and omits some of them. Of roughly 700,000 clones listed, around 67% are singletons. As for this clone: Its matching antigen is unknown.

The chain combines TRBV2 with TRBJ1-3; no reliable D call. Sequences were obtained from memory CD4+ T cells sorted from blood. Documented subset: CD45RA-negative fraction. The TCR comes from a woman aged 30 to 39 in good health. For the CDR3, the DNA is TGTGCCAGCAGTGAGGCACGGCGAGGAAACACCATATATTTT. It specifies CASSEARRGNTIYF.